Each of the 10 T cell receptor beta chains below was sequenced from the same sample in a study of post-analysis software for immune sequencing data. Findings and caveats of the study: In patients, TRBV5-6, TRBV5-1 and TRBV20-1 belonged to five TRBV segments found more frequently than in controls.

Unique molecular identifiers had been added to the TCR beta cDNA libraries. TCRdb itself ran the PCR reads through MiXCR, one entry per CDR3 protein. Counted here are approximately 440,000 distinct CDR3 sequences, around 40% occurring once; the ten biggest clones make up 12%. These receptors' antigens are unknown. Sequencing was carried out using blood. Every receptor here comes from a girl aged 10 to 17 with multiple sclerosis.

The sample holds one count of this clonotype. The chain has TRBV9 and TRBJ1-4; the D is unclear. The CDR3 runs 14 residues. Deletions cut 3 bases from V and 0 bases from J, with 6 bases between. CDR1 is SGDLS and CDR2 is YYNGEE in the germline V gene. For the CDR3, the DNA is TGTGCCAGCAGCGCTGACACAACTAATGAAAAACTGTTTTTT. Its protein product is CASSADTTNEKLFF.

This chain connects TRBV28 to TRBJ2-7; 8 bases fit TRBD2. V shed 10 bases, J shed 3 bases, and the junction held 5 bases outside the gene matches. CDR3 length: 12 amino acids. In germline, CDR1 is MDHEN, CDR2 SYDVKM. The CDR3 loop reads CATGRAIYEQYF. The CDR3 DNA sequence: TGTGCCACCGGGAGGGCGATCTACGAGCAGTACTTC. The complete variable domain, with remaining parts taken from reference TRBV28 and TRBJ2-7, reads DVKVTQSSRYLVKRTGEKVFLECVQDMDHENMFWYRQDPGLGLRLIYFSYDVKMKEKGDIPEGYSVSREKKERFSLILESASTNQTSMYLCATGRAIYEQYFGPGTRLTVT.

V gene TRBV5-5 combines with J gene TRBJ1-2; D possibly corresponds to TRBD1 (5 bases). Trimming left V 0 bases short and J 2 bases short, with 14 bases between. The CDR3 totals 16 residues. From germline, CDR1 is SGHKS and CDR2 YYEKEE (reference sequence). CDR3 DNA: TGTGCCAGCAGCTTGGAGGGAGTCAGGGAGAACTATGGCTACACCTTC. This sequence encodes CASSLEGVRENYGYTF.

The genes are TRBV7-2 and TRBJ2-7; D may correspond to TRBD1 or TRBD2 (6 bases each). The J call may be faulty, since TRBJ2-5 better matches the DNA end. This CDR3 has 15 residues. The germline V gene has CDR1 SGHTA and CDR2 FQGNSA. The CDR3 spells CASSLGGREEETQYF. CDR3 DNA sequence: TGTGCCAGCAGCCTTGGGGGGCGGGAAGAGGAGACCCAGTACTTC.

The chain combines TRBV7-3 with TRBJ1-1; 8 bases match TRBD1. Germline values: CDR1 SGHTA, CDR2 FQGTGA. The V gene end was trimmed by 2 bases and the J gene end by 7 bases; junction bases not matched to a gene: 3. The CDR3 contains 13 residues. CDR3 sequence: CASSLGQGYEAFF. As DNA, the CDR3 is TGTGCCAGCAGCTTAGGACAGGGCTATGAAGCTTTCTTT. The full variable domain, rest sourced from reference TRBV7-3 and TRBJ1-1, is GAGVSQTPSNKVTEKGKYVELRCDPISGHTALYWYRQSLGQGPEFLIYFQGTGAADDSGLPNDRFFAVRPEGSVSTLKIQRTERGDSAVYLCASSLGQGYEAFFGQGTRLTVV.

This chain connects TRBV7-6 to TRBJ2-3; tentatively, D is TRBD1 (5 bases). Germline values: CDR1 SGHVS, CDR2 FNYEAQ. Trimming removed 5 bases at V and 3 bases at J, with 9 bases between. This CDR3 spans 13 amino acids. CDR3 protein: CASSVDTTDTQYF. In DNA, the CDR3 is TGTGCCAGCAGCGTGGACACGACAGATACGCAGTATTTT.

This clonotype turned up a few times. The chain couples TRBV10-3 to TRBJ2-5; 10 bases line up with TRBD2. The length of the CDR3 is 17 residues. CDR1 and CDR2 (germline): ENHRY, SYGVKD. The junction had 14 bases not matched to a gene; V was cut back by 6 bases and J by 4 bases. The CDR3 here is CAISPGQPSGSGETQYF. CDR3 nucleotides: TGTGCCATCAGCCCGGGGCAGCCTAGCGGGAGTGGAGAGACCCAGTACTTC.

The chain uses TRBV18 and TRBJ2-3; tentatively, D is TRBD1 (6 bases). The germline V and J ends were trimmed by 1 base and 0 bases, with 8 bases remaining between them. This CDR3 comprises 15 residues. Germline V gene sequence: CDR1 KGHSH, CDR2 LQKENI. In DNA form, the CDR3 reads TGTGCCAGCTCACCACGACAGGTTAGCACAGATACGCAGTATTTT. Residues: CASSPRQVSTDTQYF.

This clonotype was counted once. CDR3 protein: CASSLGKDRETDTQYF. In DNA, the CDR3 is TGCGCCAGCAGCCTTGGTAAGGACAGGGAGACAGATACGCAGTATTTT. The V and J genes are TRBV5-1 and TRBJ2-3; 8 nucleotides match TRBD1. Germline V gene lookup returns CDR1 SGHRS and CDR2 YFSETQ. The ends lost 4 bases at V and 3 bases at J; junction bases unmatched: 10. This CDR3 region has 16 residues.

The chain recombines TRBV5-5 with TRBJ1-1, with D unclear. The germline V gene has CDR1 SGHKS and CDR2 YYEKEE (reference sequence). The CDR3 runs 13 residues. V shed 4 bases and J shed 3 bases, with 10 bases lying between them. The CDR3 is CASSRSWDTEAFF. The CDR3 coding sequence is TGTGCCAGCAGCAGGTCTTGGGACACTGAAGCTTTCTTT.